This is a list of T cell receptor beta chains from one sample in a study of blood T cell repertoires in COVID-19. Sequencing was performed with immunoSEQ multiplex PCR; in TCRdb, only in-frame clones are kept and a portion is missing. Of about 130,000 clones listed, around 75% are singletons. Input material: peripheral blood. Receptors originate from a woman in her 70s with COVID-19, enrolled during active disease. Each CDR3 is given with its conserved first and last residue. The order of the fields is D gene, clone size, J gene, V gene, CDR3 DNA, CDR3 protein. The D gene is left open where the match is weak. Clone size is shown for a subset of rows, as once, few, many or a class of expanded clone.

>.|.|TRBJ1-3|TRBV3-1/TRBV3-2
TGTGCCAGCAGCCAAGCGATACTGGCTGGAAACACCATATATTTT
CASSQAILAGNTIYF
>.|.|TRBJ1-1|TRBV6-5
TGTGCCAGCAGGAGTGGGGGGAGCACTGAAGCTTTCTTT
CASRSGGSTEAFF
>.|.|TRBJ1-5|TRBV19
TGTGCCAGTACCGCGCGGGGGCTCGGCGATCAGCCCCAGCATTTT
CASTARGLGDQPQHF
>.|.|TRBJ2-1|TRBV7-2
TGTGCCAGCAGCCCCCCAAACAATGAGCAGTTCTTC
CASSPPNNEQFF
>.|few|TRBJ1-4|TRBV12-3/TRBV12-4
TGTGCCAGCAGTTCCATTAATGAAAAACTGTTTTTT
CASSSINEKLFF
>.|.|TRBJ1-1|TRBV11-3
TGTGCCAGCAGCTCTAGAGGGAACACTGAAGCTTTCTTT
CASSSRGNTEAFF
>.|.|TRBJ1-3|TRBV19
TGTGCCATCTATGGAGGCTCTGGAAACACCATATATTTT
CAIYGGSGNTIYF
>TRBD1|.|TRBJ1-4|TRBV5-1
TGCGCCAGCAGCTTGGAGGGACAGGCTTGGAAAAAAGGTTCAACTAATGAAAAACTGTTTTTT
CASSLEGQAWKKGSTNEKLFF
>.|.|TRBJ2-1|TRBV19
TGTGCCAGTAGTTTAGGACAGACTTTTTACAATGAGCAGTTCTTC
CASSLGQTFYNEQFF
>.|.|TRBJ1-5|TRBV6-5
TGTGCGGCGGGGATTGGCAATCAGCCCCAGCATTTT
CAAGIGNQPQHF
>.|.|TRBJ2-2|TRBV11-2
TGTGCCAGCAGCTCCGACAGCTACATCGCCGGGGAGCTGTTTTTT
CASSSDSYIAGELFF
>.|.|TRBJ1-5|TRBV6-2/TRBV6-3
TGTGCCAGCAGCCCGGCGGGAATTCAGCCCCAGCATTTT
CASSPAGIQPQHF
>.|.|TRBJ2-1|TRBV7-2
TGTGCCAGCAGCTTAACCCTCGAGGAAGAGCAGTTCTTC
CASSLTLEEEQFF
>.|.|TRBJ2-7|TRBV18
TGTGCCAGCTCCCTGGACTTTTACGAGCAGTACTTC
CASSLDFYEQYF
>.|.|TRBJ2-3|TRBV6-1
TGTGCCAGCAGTGACCCGGGTTCCAGCGGTCCAGATACGCAGTATTTT
CASSDPGSSGPDTQYF
>.|.|TRBJ1-2|TRBV3-1/TRBV3-2
TGTGCCAGCAGCCCCCACGCGGGGTATGGCTACACCTTC
CASSPHAGYGYTF
>TRBD1|.|TRBJ1-2|TRBV12-3/TRBV12-4
TGTGCCAGCAGTGAGGGACAGCCTAAGGGCTACACCTTC
CASSEGQPKGYTF
>TRBD1|.|TRBJ1-4|TRBV19
TGTGCCAGTAATACTCGACAGGGTTTGAGTGAAAAACTGTTTTTT
CASNTRQGLSEKLFF
>.|.|TRBJ2-7|TRBV6-5
TGTGCCAGCAGTTGGGGGGGCGGTGAGCAGTACTTC
CASSWGGGEQYF
>TRBD1|.|TRBJ1-1|TRBV29-1
TGCAGCGGGACAGGGTTCAAACTTGGTGAAGCTTTCTTT
CSGTGFKLGEAFF
>.|.|TRBJ2-7|TRBV14
TGTGCCAGCAGCCAGAGGGTTAAAGGAGAGCAGTACTTC
CASSQRVKGEQYF
>TRBD2|.|TRBJ2-1|TRBV12-5
TGTGCTAGTGGTTTGCTCGGGACTAGCGGGGGCCCCTACAATGAGCAGTTCTTC
CASGLLGTSGGPYNEQFF
>.|.|TRBJ2-3|TRBV30
TGTGCCTGGAGGAGTGTGGGCACAGATACGCAGTATTTT
CAWRSVGTDTQYF
>.|.|TRBJ1-2|TRBV5-4
TGTGCCAGCAGCTTGGGGTTGCTGGGAGCTAACTATGGCTACACCTTC
CASSLGLLGANYGYTF
>.|.|TRBJ2-1|TRBV7-2
TGTGCCAGCAGCGAGACCCCTAGCATCTCCTACAATGAGCAGTTCTTC
CASSETPSISYNEQFF
>.|.|TRBJ2-7|TRBV5-8
TGTGCCAGCAGCTTGGGTCAGGGCATGTACGAGCAGTACTTC
CASSLGQGMYEQYF
>.|.|TRBJ1-1|TRBV20-1
TGCAGTGCTAGGGGGGGAGACGCTTTCTTT
CSARGGDAFF
>.|few|TRBJ1-6|TRBV6-6
TGTGCCAGCACCACGCGTGTTGGTTCACCCCTCCACTTT
CASTTRVGSPLHF
>.|.|TRBJ2-3|TRBV3-1/TRBV3-2
TGTGCCAGCAGCCAAGATCGTACCGAGGCAGATACGCAGTATTTT
CASSQDRTEADTQYF
>.|.|TRBJ1-1|TRBV2
TGTGCCAGCAGCCCGGATGGGCTTCGCGAGGCTTTCTTT
CASSPDGLREAFF
>.|.|TRBJ1-2|TRBV6-1
TGTGCCAGCAGTGAAGCATCCAGGTTTGGAACGGGAATTAACTATGGCTACACCTTC
CASSEASRFGTGINYGYTF
>TRBD2|.|TRBJ2-3|TRBV3-1/TRBV3-2
TGTGCCAGCGCCCAAGTGGCGGGGGGAGGGGATACGCAGTATTTT
CASAQVAGGGDTQYF
>TRBD1|.|TRBJ1-1|TRBV6-5
TGTGCCAGCAGGGACTACAGGGGGCAACACACTGAAGCTTTCTTT
CASRDYRGQHTEAFF
>.|.|TRBJ1-1|TRBV27
TGTGCCAGCAGTTTATTTTCTCAGGGGGAAGCTTTCTTT
CASSLFSQGEAFF
>TRBD2|.|TRBJ2-7|TRBV4-1
TGCGCCAGCAGCCAAGTAGCAGCTCTAGCGGGGGGGTCCTCCTACGAGCAGTACTTC
CASSQVAALAGGSSYEQYF
>.|.|TRBJ2-7|TRBV7-9
TGTGCCAGCAGCTCCTCCGGCCGGGACTACGAGCAGTACTTC
CASSSSGRDYEQYF
>TRBD1|.|TRBJ2-3|TRBV28
TGTGCCAGCAGTTCCCCCGGGACAGGGAAAACAGATACGCAGTATTTT
CASSSPGTGKTDTQYF
>.|.|TRBJ2-4|TRBV6-4
TGTGCCAGCAGTGACTCGAGGGGGGGCACGGACATTCAGTACTTC
CASSDSRGGTDIQYF
>TRBD1|.|TRBJ2-7|TRBV28
TGTGCCAGCACGGGACAGCCCACCTACGAGCAGTACTTC
CASTGQPTYEQYF
>.|.|TRBJ1-1|TRBV9
TGTGCCAGCAGCGTGGCAGGAAACACTGAAGCTTTCTTT
CASSVAGNTEAFF
>TRBD1|once|TRBJ1-2|TRBV28
TGTGCCAGCAGCCGGGGACAGAATGGCTACACCTTC
CASSRGQNGYTF
>.|.|TRBJ2-6|TRBV2
TGTGCCAGCAGTGAAGCGCAGGGCGGGACAGTCCTTAGGGCCAACGTCCTGACTTTC
CASSEAQGGTVLRANVLTF
>.|once|TRBJ1-6|TRBV2
TGTGCCAGCAGTGAAGGGGGCCCCTATAATTCACCCCTCCACTTT
CASSEGGPYNSPLHF
>TRBD1|.|TRBJ1-1|TRBV7-8
TGTGCCAGCAGCTCGAACAGGGGGCTGAACACTGAAGCTTTCTTT
CASSSNRGLNTEAFF
>.|few|TRBJ2-7|TRBV7-2
TGTGCCAGCAGCTTAGTACCCCAGGGGAGGGACGAGCAGTACTTC
CASSLVPQGRDEQYF
>.|.|TRBJ1-5|TRBV6-1
TGTGCCAGCAGTGACGGCCCCTGGGGGGAGCCCCAGCATTTT
CASSDGPWGEPQHF
>.|.|TRBJ1-5|TRBV3-1/TRBV3-2
TGTGCCAGCAGCCAATTCGGGAATCAGCCCCAGCATTTT
CASSQFGNQPQHF
>TRBD1|.|TRBJ1-1|TRBV5-1
TGCGCCAGCAGCCGGACAGGGGCAGGGAACACTGAAGCTTTCTTT
CASSRTGAGNTEAFF
>.|.|TRBJ2-5|TRBV7-9
TGTGCCAGCAGCTTTGGACTTTTCGAACAAGAGACCCAGTACTTC
CASSFGLFEQETQYF
>TRBD1|.|TRBJ2-7|TRBV29-1
TGCAGCGTATCGTCCGGGACAGAAGGGCGTGAGCAGTACTTC
CSVSSGTEGREQYF
>TRBD2|.|TRBJ2-2|TRBV9
TGTGCCAGCAGTAAACTAGCGGGCTTTAACACCGGGGAGCTGTTTTTT
CASSKLAGFNTGELFF
>.|few|TRBJ1-4|TRBV4-2
TGTGCCAGCAGCCAGTTGGCGGTCACTTCAACTAATGAAAAACTGTTTTTT
CASSQLAVTSTNEKLFF
>.|.|TRBJ2-1|TRBV5-1
TGCGCCAGCAGCTTAAGACAATCCTACAATGAGCAGTTCTTC
CASSLRQSYNEQFF